This entry lists 27 T cell receptor beta chains sequenced from one sample in a study of Graves' ophthalmopathy and Graves' hyperthyroidism. RNA transcripts served as template for amplifying TCR beta CDR3 sequences. HTBI primers were employed in first-round RT-PCR, then a second-round multiplex PCR followed. A single record per CDR3 protein comes from TCRdb applying MiXCR to the multiplex PCR reads. Of roughly 410,000 distinct CDR3 sequences listed, roughly 15% are singletons. The sample taken for sequencing was peripheral blood. All receptors derive from a young woman with stable Graves' hyperthyroidism.

This chain joins TRBV2 and TRBJ2-7; TRBD2 aligns across 9 bases. The ends lost 1 base at V and 3 bases at J; junction bases unmatched: 10. Per germline, CDR1 SNHLY and CDR2 FYNNEI. This CDR3 has 17 residues. The CDR3 nucleotides read TGTGCCAGCAGTGAAGGTGGTAGCGGGAGCGACGGCTACGAGCAGTACTTC. Translating it yields CASSEGGSGSDGYEQYF.

This clonotype was picked up many times. The gene calls are TRBV4-1 and TRBJ1-2, with D unresolved. Germline loops: CDR1 MGHRA, CDR2 YSYEKL. The ends were cut back, 4 bases at V and 3 bases at J, with 18 bases in the middle. The CDR3 totals 16 residues. Here the CDR3 reads CASSRPEDGSYYGYTF. CDR3 nucleotides: TGCGCCAGCAGCCGGCCCGAGGACGGATCCTACTATGGCTACACCTTC.

V and J are TRBV11-1 and TRBJ1-1; D may be TRBD1 (5 bases). Trimming left V 5 bases short and J 3 bases short, with 19 bases between. The CDR3 has 16 residues. Per germline, CDR1 SGHAT and CDR2 FQDESV (reference sequence). CDR3 loop: CASSPGGGTRYTEAFF. CDR3 DNA sequence: TGTGCCAGCAGCCCGGGTGGGGGGACTAGGTACACTGAAGCTTTCTTT.

This clonotype occurred many times. The chain links TRBV19 to TRBJ1-2; D call uncertain. This CDR3 is built from 13 residues. CDR1 and CDR2 from the germline V gene are LNHDA and SQIVND (reference sequence). V lost 5 bases and J 2 bases, leaving 9 bases between the germline ends. CDR3 sequence: CASSPSGNYGYTF. The CDR3 DNA sequence: TGTGCCAGTAGTCCGAGCGGGAACTATGGCTACACCTTC.

The chain combines TRBV15 with TRBJ1-1; 7 positions match TRBD1. J lost 5 bases, V lost 5 bases, and 8 bases had no gene match. The CDR3 runs 14 residues. The germline gives CDR1 LNHNV, CDR2 YYDKDF (reference sequence). The CDR3 coding sequence is TGTGCCACCAGCCCCAGACAGGGAGGAACTGAAGCTTTCTTT. Protein: CATSPRQGGTEAFF.

The V gene is TRBV11-2, the J gene TRBJ1-1; no clear D. Trimming pared 3 bases from V and 1 base from J, leaving 9 bases between. This CDR3 contains 14 residues. Per the germline V gene, CDR1 is SGHAT and CDR2 is FQNNGV. This CDR3 reads CASSLPPGNTEAFF. CDR3 in DNA: TGTGCCAGCAGCTTGCCACCGGGGAACACTGAAGCTTTCTTT.

This clonotype appeared many times. This chain joins TRBV5-1 and TRBJ1-2; TRBD1 might be the D (5 bases). Germline-derived CDR1 and CDR2 are SGHRS and YFSETQ. V lost 3 bases to trimming and J lost 2 bases, with 23 bases between them. This CDR3 region has 18 residues. CDR3 sequence: CASSYYTYPGTVNYGYTF. The CDR3 bases are TGCGCCAGCAGCTACTACACCTATCCCGGGACGGTGAACTATGGCTACACCTTC.

This clonotype was observed at least ten times. The chain has TRBV7-2 and TRBJ1-5, with D possibly matching TRBD1 (6 bases). The CDR3 is made up of 15 amino acids. Per the germline V gene, CDR1 is SGHTA and CDR2 is FQGNSA. Trimming removed 3 bases at V and 1 base at J, with 10 bases between. CDR3 DNA sequence: TGTGCCAGCAGCTTGATAAGGGGGAGCAATCAGCCCCAGCATTTT. As protein: CASSLIRGSNQPQHF.

This clonotype was observed at least ten times. The chain links TRBV6-2 or TRBV6-3 to TRBJ1-1; D unclear. This CDR3 has 13 residues. V lost 2 bases and J 4 bases, leaving 8 bases between the germline ends. CDR1 MNHEY and CDR2 SVGEGT come from the germline V gene. The CDR3 region is CASSYGGATEAFF. CDR3 bases: TGTGCCAGCAGTTACGGAGGCGCCACTGAAGCTTTCTTT.

This clonotype turned up a few times. The chain recombines TRBV7-9 with TRBJ2-7, with 8 bases fitting TRBD2. The CDR3 sequence is 14 residues long. Germline-derived CDR1 and CDR2 are SEHNR and FQNEAQ (reference sequence). With V trimmed by 5 bases and J by 3 bases, 6 bases remained unmatched. The CDR3 sequence: CASSLLAENYEQYF. The CDR3 nucleotides read TGTGCCAGCAGCCTACTAGCGGAAAACTACGAGCAGTACTTC.

The chain carries TRBV7-2 and TRBJ1-3, with a weak D call TRBD1 (5 bases). From germline, CDR1 is SGHTA and CDR2 FQGNSA. The CDR3 covers 14 residues. V was shortened by 5 bases and J by 4 bases, with 12 bases between the two germline ends. The CDR3 DNA reads as TGTGCCAGCAGCCCCGGGACGGTGGGAAACACCATATATTTT. Translated, it gives CASSPGTVGNTIYF.

The rearrangement links TRBV20-1 to TRBJ1-1, with D unresolved. The germline gives CDR1 DFQATT, CDR2 SNEGSKA (reference sequence). CDR3 length: 12 residues. Trimming took off 6 bases at V and 1 base at J, with 9 bases between the two ends. The CDR3 protein is CSAGRANTEAFF. CDR3 sequence (DNA): TGCAGTGCGGGTCGGGCGAACACTGAAGCTTTCTTT.

This clonotype was seen repeatedly, ten times or more. The chain carries TRBV19 and TRBJ1-1; D may be TRBD1 (5 bases). In germline, CDR1 is LNHDA, CDR2 SQIVND (reference sequence). Trimming stripped 0 bases from V and 7 bases from J, with 12 bases between. This CDR3 contains 14 residues. This CDR3 is CASSIEGGRGEAFF. Here the CDR3 DNA reads TGTGCCAGTAGTATAGAAGGAGGGAGGGGTGAAGCTTTCTTT.

The gene calls are TRBV3-1 and TRBJ1-1; the D gene is possibly TRBD1 (6 bases). The CDR3 is 16 residues long. The germline V and J ends were trimmed by 4 bases and 5 bases, with 20 bases remaining between them. Germline V CDR1 and CDR2: LGHDT, YNNKEL (reference sequence). DNA of the CDR3: TGTGCCAGCAGCCCACATCAGGGGCGCGGGGGGACTGAAGCTTTCTTT. Translated: CASSPHQGRGGTEAFF. The full variable domain, completed using reference TRBV3-1 and TRBJ1-1, is DTAVSQTPKYLVTQMGNDKSIKCEQNLGHDTMYWYKQDSKKFLKIMFSYNNKELIINETVPNRFSPKSPDKAHLNLHINSLELGDSAVYFCASSPHQGRGGTEAFFGQGTRLTVV.

In this sample, this clonotype turned up many times. The chain links TRBV6-1 to TRBJ1-5; 7 bases are shared with TRBD1. Germline CDR1 MNHNS, CDR2 SASEGT. CDR3 length equals 13 residues. V lost 6 bases, J lost 7 bases, and 6 bases stayed unmatched. In DNA, the CDR3 is TGTGCCAGCAGGGCCACAGGGGCCCAGCCCCAGCATTTT. Translating it yields CASRATGAQPQHF.

At least ten counts were recorded for this clonotype. The V call is TRBV4-1, the J call TRBJ1-5, with D possibly being TRBD1 (6 bases). CDR1 and CDR2 (germline): MGHRA, YSYEKL. This CDR3 comprises 15 residues. V shed 1 base and J shed 3 bases, with 10 bases lying between them. The CDR3 loop is CASSQGQGINQPQHF. The CDR3, as DNA: TGCGCCAGCAGCCAAGGGCAGGGGATCAATCAGCCCCAGCATTTT.

This clonotype was seen many times. The chain carries TRBV19 and TRBJ1-1; D gene uncertain. This CDR3 region has 15 residues. Germline loops: CDR1 LNHDA, CDR2 SQIVND (reference sequence). The V end lost 6 bases, the J end lost 1 base, and 15 bases lay between the germline ends. CDR3 residues: CASSAPTSWNTEAFF. The CDR3 coding sequence is TGTGCCAGTAGCGCCCCCACGAGTTGGAACACTGAAGCTTTCTTT.

This clonotype occurred many times. The rearrangement joins TRBV5-1 to TRBJ1-1; TRBD1 might be the D (5 bases). The length of the CDR3 is 15 residues. V was clipped by 3 bases and J by 4 bases, with 16 bases between them. Germline V gene data show CDR1 as SGHRS and CDR2 as YFSETQ. CDR3 region: CASSSPGGGPTEAFF. The CDR3 DNA follows: TGCGCCAGCAGCTCTCCTGGGGGGGGACCCACTGAAGCTTTCTTT.

In this sample, this clonotype turned up many times. This chain connects TRBV10-3 to TRBJ1-2; D is perhaps TRBD1 (6 bases). V was shortened by 3 bases and J by 0 bases, with 8 bases between the two germline ends. The CDR3 runs to 14 residues. CDR1 ENHRY and CDR2 SYGVKD come from the germline V gene. The CDR3 loop reads CAISDRGTNYGYTF. The CDR3 nucleotides are TGTGCCATCAGTGACAGGGGTACTAACTATGGCTACACCTTC.

Points on this clonotype: In this CDR3 the conserved last residue, phenylalanine or tryptophan, is missing, so a read error is likely. V is TRBV4-1 and J is TRBJ2-5; 8 bases fit TRBD1. The germline CDR1 and CDR2 sequences are MGHRA and YSYEKL. The CDR3 is 14 amino acids. CDR3 coding DNA: TGCGCCAGCAGTCAAGACAGGGGTGGGGAGACCCAGTACATC. It yields the protein CASSQDRGGETQYI.

The rearrangement joins TRBV20-1 to TRBJ1-1, with D unclear. Germline assignment: CDR1 DFQATT and CDR2 SNEGSKA (reference sequence). V was shortened by 6 bases and J by 4 bases, with 9 bases between the two germline ends. CDR3 length: 11 amino acids. The CDR3 is CSARRSTEAFF. CDR3 DNA: TGCAGTGCAAGGAGGAGCACTGAAGCTTTCTTT.

This clonotype was seen repeatedly, ten times or more. The J gene is TRBJ2-5, the V gene TRBV6-2 or TRBV6-3; 10 nucleotides agree with TRBD2. Germline CDR1 is MNHEY and CDR2 is SVGEGT. The CDR3 is 13 residues long. The V segment lost 7 bases and the J segment 3 bases; nucleotides outside the gene matches: 2. CDR3 nucleotides: TGTGCCAGCAAAACTAGCGGGGAAGAGACCCAGTACTTC. It codes for CASKTSGEETQYF.

The sample holds a few counts of this clonotype. Compared with germline, one end of the junction differs, possibly owing to a read error. The chain has TRBV11-2 and TRBJ2-5, with D tentatively TRBD1 or TRBD2 (5 bases each). Per germline, CDR1 SGHAT and CDR2 FQNNGV. The CDR3 has 17 amino acids. CDR3 in amino acids: CASSPPRLLGPLGTKYF. The CDR3 coding sequence is TGTGCCAGCAGCCCCCCTCGATTACTGGGACCCCTCGGGACCAAGTACTTC.

The rearrangement links TRBV6-5 to TRBJ1-1; no reliable D call. CDR1 MNHEY and CDR2 SVGAGI come from the germline V gene. Trimming shortened V by 2 bases and J by 8 bases, and 18 bases separated the two germline ends. CDR3 length equals 15 residues. CDR3 protein: CASSYPARHGREAFF. The CDR3 DNA follows: TGTGCCAGCAGTTACCCTGCCCGCCACGGACGAGAAGCTTTCTTT.

This clonotype was detected many times. The CDR3 DNA reads as TGTGCCAGCACCCTCGAGGCGCATCAGCCCCAGCATTTT. Amino acids: CASTLEAHQPQHF. The chain combines TRBV12-3 or TRBV12-4 with TRBJ1-5; D uncertain. Trimming shortened V by 7 bases and J by 5 bases, and 12 bases separated the two germline ends. The CDR3 extends over 13 amino acids.

This clonotype occurred many times. V usage is TRBV7-2 and J usage is TRBJ1-2, with D tentatively TRBD1 (5 bases). The length of the CDR3 is 17 residues. In germline, CDR1 is SGHTA, CDR2 FQGNSA. Trimming cost V 6 bases and J 0 bases, with 20 bases left between them. CDR3: CASSLAGRGRANYGYTF. For the CDR3, the DNA is TGTGCCAGCAGTCTAGCCGGACGGGGCCGAGCTAACTATGGCTACACCTTC.

This clonotype has more than one count but fewer than ten. The rearrangement uses TRBV20-1 and TRBJ2-4; possibly TRBD1 for D (6 bases). Germline V gives CDR1 DFQATT, CDR2 SNEGSKA (reference sequence). Trimming removed 6 bases at V and 4 bases at J, with 22 bases between. The CDR3 runs to 16 residues. In nucleotides, the CDR3 is TGCAGTGCGGGGTCGAAGATTTGGACAGCTAAAAACATTCAGTACTTC. Its protein product is CSAGSKIWTAKNIQYF.